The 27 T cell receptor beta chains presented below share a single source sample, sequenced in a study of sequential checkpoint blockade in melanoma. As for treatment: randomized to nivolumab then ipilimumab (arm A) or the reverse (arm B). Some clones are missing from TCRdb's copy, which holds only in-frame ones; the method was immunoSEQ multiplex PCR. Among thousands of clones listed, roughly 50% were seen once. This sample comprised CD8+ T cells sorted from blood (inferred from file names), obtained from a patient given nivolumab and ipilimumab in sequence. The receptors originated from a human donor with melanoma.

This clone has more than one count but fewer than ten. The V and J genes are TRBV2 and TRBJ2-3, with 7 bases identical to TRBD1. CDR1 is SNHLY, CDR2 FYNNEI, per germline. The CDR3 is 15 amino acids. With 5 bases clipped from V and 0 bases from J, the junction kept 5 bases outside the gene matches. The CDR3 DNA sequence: TGTGCCAGCAGTCCCGGGACAGCTAGCACAGATACGCAGTATTTT. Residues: CASSPGTASTDTQYF. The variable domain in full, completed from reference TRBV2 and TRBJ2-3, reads EPEVTQTPSHQVTQMGQEVILRCVPISNHLYFYWYRQILGQKVEFLVSFYNNEISEKSEIFDDQFSVERPDGSNFTLKIRSTKLEDSAMYFCASSPGTASTDTQYFGPGTRLTVL.

The CDR3 is CASSLWTSGTGELFF. In DNA form, the CDR3 reads TGTGCCAGCAGTTTATGGACTAGCGGGACCGGGGAGCTGTTTTTT. This chain links TRBV27 with TRBJ2-2; the match to TRBD2 covers 11 bases. Germline CDR1 MNHEY, CDR2 SMNVEV (reference sequence). The CDR3 is 15 amino acids. V was pared by 1 base and J by 5 bases, with 0 bases of the junction left unmatched.

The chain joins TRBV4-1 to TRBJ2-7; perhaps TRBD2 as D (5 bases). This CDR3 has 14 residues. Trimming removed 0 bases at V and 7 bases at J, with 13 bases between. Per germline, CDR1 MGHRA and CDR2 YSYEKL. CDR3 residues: CASSQDPESGEQYF. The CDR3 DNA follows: TGCGCCAGCAGCCAAGATCCGGAGTCGGGGGAGCAGTACTTC.

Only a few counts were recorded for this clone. CDR3 in DNA: TGTGCCAGTACCCTAGTGGCGGGACAGCAAGATACCTACGAGCAGTACTTC. Residues: CASTLVAGQQDTYEQYF. This chain links TRBV19 with TRBJ2-7, with D perhaps matching TRBD1 (7 bases). V lost 7 bases and J lost 2, with 24 bases in between. The germline gives CDR1 LNHDA, CDR2 SQIVND (reference sequence). There are 17 residues in the CDR3.

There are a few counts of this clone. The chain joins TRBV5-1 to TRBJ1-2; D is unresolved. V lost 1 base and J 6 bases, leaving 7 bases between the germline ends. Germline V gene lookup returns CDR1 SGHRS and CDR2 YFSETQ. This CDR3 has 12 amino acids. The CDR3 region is CASSLSGNGYTF. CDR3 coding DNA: TGCGCCAGCAGCTTGTCGGGGAATGGCTACACCTTC.

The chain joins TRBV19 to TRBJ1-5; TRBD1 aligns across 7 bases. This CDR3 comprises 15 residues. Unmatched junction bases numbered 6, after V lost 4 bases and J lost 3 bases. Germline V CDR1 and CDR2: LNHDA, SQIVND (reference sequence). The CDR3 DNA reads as TGTGCCAGTAGTAGCGACAGGGAACCCAATCAGCCCCAGCATTTT. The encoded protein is CASSSDREPNQPQHF.

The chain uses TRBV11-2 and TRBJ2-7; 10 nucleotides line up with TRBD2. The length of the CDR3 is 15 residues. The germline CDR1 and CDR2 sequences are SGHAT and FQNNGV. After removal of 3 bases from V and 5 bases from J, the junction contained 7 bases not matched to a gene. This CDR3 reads CASSLLAGVLHEQYF. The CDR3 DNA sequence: TGTGCCAGCAGCTTGCTAGCGGGGGTCCTCCACGAGCAGTACTTC. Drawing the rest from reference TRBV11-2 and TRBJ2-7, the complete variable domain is EAGVAQSPRYKIIEKRQSVAFWCNPISGHATLYWYQQILGQGPKLLIQFQNNGVVDDSQLPKDRFSAERLKGVDSTLKIQPAKLEDSAVYLCASSLLAGVLHEQYFGPGTRLTVT.

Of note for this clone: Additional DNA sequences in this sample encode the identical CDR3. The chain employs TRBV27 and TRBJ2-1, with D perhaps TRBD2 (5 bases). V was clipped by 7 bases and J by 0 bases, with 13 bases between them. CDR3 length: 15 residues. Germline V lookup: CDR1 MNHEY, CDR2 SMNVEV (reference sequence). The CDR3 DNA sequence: TGTGCCAGCACGCCAGGTACTAGCTCCTACAATGAGCAGTTCTTC. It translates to CASTPGTSSYNEQFF.

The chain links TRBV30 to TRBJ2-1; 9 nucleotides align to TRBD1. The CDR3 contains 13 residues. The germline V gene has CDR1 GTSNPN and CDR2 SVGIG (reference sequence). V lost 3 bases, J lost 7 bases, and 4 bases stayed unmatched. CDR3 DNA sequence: TGTGCCTGGAGGACAGGGGGTGGAAATGAGCAGTTCTTC. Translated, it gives CAWRTGGGNEQFF.

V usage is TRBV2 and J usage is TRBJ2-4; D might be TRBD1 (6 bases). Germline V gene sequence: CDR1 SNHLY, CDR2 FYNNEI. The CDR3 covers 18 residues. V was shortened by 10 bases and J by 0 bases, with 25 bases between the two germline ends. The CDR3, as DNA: TGTGCCACCGGCGAGGCTAGGACAGCCGAGCTAGCCAAAAACATTCAGTACTTC. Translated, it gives CATGEARTAELAKNIQYF.

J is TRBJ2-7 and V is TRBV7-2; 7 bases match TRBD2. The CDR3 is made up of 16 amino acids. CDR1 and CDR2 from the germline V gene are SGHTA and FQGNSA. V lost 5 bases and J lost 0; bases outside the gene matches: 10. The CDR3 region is CASSRPSGASSYEQYF. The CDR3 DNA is TGTGCCAGCAGCCGTCCTAGCGGCGCGTCCTCCTACGAGCAGTACTTC.

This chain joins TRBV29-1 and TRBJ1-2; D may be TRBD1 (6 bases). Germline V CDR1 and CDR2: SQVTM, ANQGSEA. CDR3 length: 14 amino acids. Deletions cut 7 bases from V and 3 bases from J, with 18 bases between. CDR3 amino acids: CSGMDSRRDYGYTF. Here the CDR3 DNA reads TGCAGCGGGATGGACAGCCGGCGGGACTATGGCTACACCTTC.

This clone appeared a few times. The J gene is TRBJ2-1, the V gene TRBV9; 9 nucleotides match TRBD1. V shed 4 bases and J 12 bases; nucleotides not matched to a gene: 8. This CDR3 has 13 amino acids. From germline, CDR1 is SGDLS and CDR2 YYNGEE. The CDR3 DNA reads TGTGCCAGCAGCCCGGGACAGGGTAAGATGCAGTTCTTC. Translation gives CASSPGQGKMQFF.

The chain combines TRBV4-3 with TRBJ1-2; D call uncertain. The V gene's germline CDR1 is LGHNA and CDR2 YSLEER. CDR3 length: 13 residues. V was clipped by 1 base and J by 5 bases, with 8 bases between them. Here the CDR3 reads CASSQGPGYGYTF. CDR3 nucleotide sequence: TGCGCCAGCAGCCAAGGTCCAGGATATGGCTACACCTTC.

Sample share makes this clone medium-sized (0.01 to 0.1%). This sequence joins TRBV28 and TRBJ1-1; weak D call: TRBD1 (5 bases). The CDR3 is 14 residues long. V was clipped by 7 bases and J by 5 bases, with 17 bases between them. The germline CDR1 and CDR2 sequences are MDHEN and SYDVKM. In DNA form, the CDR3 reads TGTGCCAGCACCTTACAGGTTACGGATACTGAAGCTTTCTTT. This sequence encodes CASTLQVTDTEAFF.

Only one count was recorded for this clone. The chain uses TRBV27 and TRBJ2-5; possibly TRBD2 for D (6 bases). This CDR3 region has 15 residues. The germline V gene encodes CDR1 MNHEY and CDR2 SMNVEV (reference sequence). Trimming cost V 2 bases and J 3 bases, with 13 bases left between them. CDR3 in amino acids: CASSLRAGSKETQYF. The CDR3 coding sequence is TGTGCCAGCAGTTTACGAGCGGGTAGTAAAGAGACCCAGTACTTC.

As DNA, the CDR3 is TGTGCCAGCAGTGTATGGGACAGGGGGCCCTATGGCTACACCTTC. This sequence encodes CASSVWDRGPYGYTF. The rearrangement uses TRBV6-1 and TRBJ1-2; 12 nucleotides agree with TRBD1. The V gene's germline CDR1 is MNHNS and CDR2 SASEGT. V shed 4 bases and J 4 bases; nucleotides not matched to a gene: 4. CDR3 length: 15 residues.

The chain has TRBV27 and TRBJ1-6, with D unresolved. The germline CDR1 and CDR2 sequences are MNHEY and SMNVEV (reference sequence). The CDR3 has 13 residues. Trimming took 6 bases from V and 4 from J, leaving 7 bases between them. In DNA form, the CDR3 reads TGTGCCAGCAGGGGCTCTTATAATTCACCCCTCCACTTT. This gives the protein CASRGSYNSPLHF.

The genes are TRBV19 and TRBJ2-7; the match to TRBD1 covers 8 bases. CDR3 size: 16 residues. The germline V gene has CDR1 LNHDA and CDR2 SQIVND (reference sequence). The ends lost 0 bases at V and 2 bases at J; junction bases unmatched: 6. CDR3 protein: CASSIDRDRIPYEQYF. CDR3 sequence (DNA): TGTGCCAGTAGTATAGATCGGGACAGGATTCCCTACGAGCAGTACTTC. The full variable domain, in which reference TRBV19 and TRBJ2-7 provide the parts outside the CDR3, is DGGITQSPKYLFRKEGQNVTLSCEQNLNHDAMYWYRQDPGQGLRLIYYSQIVNDFQKGDIAEGYSVSREKKESFPLTVTSAQKNPTAFYLCASSIDRDRIPYEQYFGPGTRLTVT.

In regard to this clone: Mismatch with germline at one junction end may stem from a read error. The CDR3 DNA is TGTGTCAGCAGCTCTAGGACAGTTGGAAACACCATATATTTT. Encoded protein: CVSSSRTVGNTIYF. This chain uses TRBV9 with TRBJ1-3; D might be TRBD1 (6 bases). Germline assignment: CDR1 SGDLS and CDR2 YYNGEE. The CDR3 consists of 14 residues.

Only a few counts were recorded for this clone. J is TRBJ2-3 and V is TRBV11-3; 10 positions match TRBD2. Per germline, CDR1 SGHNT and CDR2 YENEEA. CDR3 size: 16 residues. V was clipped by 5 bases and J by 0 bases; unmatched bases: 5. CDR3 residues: CASSPGLAASTDTQYF. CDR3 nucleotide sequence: TGTGCCAGCAGCCCAGGACTAGCGGCTAGCACAGATACGCAGTATTTT.

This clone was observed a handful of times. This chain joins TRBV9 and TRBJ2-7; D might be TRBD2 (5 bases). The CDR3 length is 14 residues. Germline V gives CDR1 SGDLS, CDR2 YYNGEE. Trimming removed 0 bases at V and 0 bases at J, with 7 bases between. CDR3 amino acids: CASSVGGSSYEQYF. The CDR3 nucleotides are TGTGCCAGCAGCGTAGGTGGGAGCTCCTACGAGCAGTACTTC.

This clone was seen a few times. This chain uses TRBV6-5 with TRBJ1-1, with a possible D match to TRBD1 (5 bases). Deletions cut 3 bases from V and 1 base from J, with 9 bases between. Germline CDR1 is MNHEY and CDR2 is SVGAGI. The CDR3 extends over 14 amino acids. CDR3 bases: TGTGCCAGCAGTTATACGGACAAGAACACTGAAGCTTTCTTT. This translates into CASSYTDKNTEAFF.

CDR3 coding DNA: TGCGCCAGCAGCCACGGACAGGGGATGAACACTGAAGCTTTCTTT. As protein: CASSHGQGMNTEAFF. The chain uses TRBV4-1 and TRBJ1-1, with TRBD1 matching over 9 bases. Germline V gene data show CDR1 as MGHRA and CDR2 as YSYEKL. V gave up 3 bases and J gave up 0 bases; unmatched junction bases: 2. The CDR3 spans 15 residues.

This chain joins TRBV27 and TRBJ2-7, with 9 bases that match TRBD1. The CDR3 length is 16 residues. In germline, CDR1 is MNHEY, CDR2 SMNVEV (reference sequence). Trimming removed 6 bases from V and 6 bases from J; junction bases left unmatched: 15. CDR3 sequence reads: CASSYASGTGFVEQYF. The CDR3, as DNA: TGTGCCAGCAGCTACGCCTCCGGGACAGGGTTCGTCGAGCAGTACTTC.

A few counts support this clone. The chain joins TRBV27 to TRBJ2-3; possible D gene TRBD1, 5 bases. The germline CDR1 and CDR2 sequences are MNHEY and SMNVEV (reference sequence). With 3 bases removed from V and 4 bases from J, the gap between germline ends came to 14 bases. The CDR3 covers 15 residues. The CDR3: CASSFGQGFADTQYF. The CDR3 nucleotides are TGTGCCAGCAGTTTTGGGCAGGGCTTCGCAGATACGCAGTATTTT.

The CDR3, as DNA: TGTGCCAGCAGCGAGGACGACTATAGCAATCAGCCCCAGCATTTT. This gives the protein CASSEDDYSNQPQHF. This chain links TRBV9 with TRBJ1-5; D is undetermined. The V gene's germline CDR1 is SGDLS and CDR2 YYNGEE. V was clipped by 3 bases and J by 0 bases, with 10 bases between them. CDR3 length: 15 amino acids. Complete variable domain (other parts from reference TRBV9 and TRBJ1-5): DSGVTQTPKHLITATGQRVTLRCSPRSGDLSVYWYQQSLDQGLQFLIQYYNGEERAKGNILERFSAQQFPDLHSELNLSSLELGDSALYFCASSEDDYSNQPQHFGDGTRLSIL.